Reported below is one TCR beta chain. The antigen remains unidentified. On sorted subsets, replicate PCRs used roughly 190 ng DNA, or 30,000 or so T cell genomes. TCRdb keeps only in-frame clones here, not all; method: immunoSEQ multiplex PCR. The top ten clones hold less than 0.25% of a sample with roughly 770,000 clones, around 96% of them seen once. CD8 cells classed as naive were CD45RO-negative and positively selected for CCR7, excluding terminally differentiated effector memory CD45RA+ cells. There were no recent acute infections or vaccinations among the donors, who were healthy HIV-negative adults. The data were obtained in a study of shared clonotypes between healthy human individuals. About the research overall: Donor composition was a couple of women and three men, aged 18 to 49. Study-wide results and limits: Collection of samples was limited to blood; tissue repertoires likely differ.

CDR3 length: 16 amino acids. Trimming removed 6 bases from V and 5 bases from J, with 23 bases in between. The germline V gene encodes CDR1 MDHEN and CDR2 SYDVKM. The origin of this receptor is a man aged 25-45 years in good health. What was sequenced was naive CD8+ T cells sorted from blood. V is TRBV28 and J is TRBJ2-7; D possibly uses TRBD1 or TRBD2 (5 bases each). The CDR3 protein is CASSLKGPGKDHEQYF. In nucleotides, the CDR3 is TGTGCCAGCAGCCTTAAGGGGCCGGGGAAGGACCACGAGCAGTACTTC.